The 9 T cell receptor beta chains reported below all come from one sample, sequenced in a study of CXCR3-negative and CXCR3-positive naive CD8 T cells. Study-wide findings and caveats: Compared with CXCR3-negative naive cells, CXCR3-positive naive cells showed more hydrophobic TRB CDR3s.

The TRB cDNA libraries were prepared by 5' RACE with UMI labels. TCRdb re-analyzed the 5' RACE reads; it lists each CDR3 protein once, without DNA. This listing includes 140,000 to 150,000 distinct CDR3 sequences. The antigens these receptors bind are not known. Input material: naive CXCR3+ CD8+ T cells from blood. The subset: CD45RO-CCR7+CD27+CD95- naive CD8+ T cells expressing CXCR3 (TNR3+). The receptor set was obtained from a human donor in good health. Some clones in this sample may be carry-over from other donors' samples.

The chain combines TRBV29-1 with TRBJ1-4; the D gene TCRdb calls, TRBD1, cannot be checked with no DNA. Germline assignment: CDR1 SQVTM and CDR2 ANQGSEA. The CDR3 extends over 13 amino acids. The CDR3 is CSVWGERYEKLFF. Together with reference TRBV29-1 and TRBJ1-4, the CDR3 gives the full variable domain: SAVISQKPSRDICQRGTSLTIQCQVDSQVTMMFWYRQQPGQSLTLIATANQGSEATYESGFVIDKFPISRPNLTFSTLTVSNMSPEDSSIYLCSVWGERYEKLFFGSGTQLSVL.

V is TRBV6-5 and J is TRBJ2-1; TCRdb's D gene call, TRBD1, goes unchecked for lack of DNA. CDR1 is MNHEY and CDR2 is SVGAGI in the germline V gene. The CDR3 is 13 amino acids. The CDR3 loop is CASHWGPYNEQFF.

The chain carries TRBV7-9 and TRBJ2-3; the D gene TCRdb calls, TRBD1, cannot be checked with no DNA. CDR3 length: 13 residues. The germline gives CDR1 SEHNR, CDR2 FQNEAQ (reference sequence). The CDR3 protein is CASSDRGPDTQYF.

The V and J genes are TRBV12-3 or TRBV12-4 and TRBJ2-3; TCRdb calls TRBD1, which cannot be checked without DNA. The CDR3 is 18 residues long. The CDR3: CASSFGLLPVSGTDTQYF.

The chain joins TRBV19 to TRBJ2-3; TCRdb calls TRBD2, which cannot be checked without DNA. The CDR3 runs to 20 residues. Germline CDR1 and CDR2: LNHDA and SQIVND (reference sequence). The CDR3 sequence is CASSILAPGTSDKSTDTQYF.

The genes are TRBV7-3 and TRBJ2-1. The CDR3 loop spans 16 amino acids. CDR1 is SGHTA and CDR2 is FQGTGA in the germline V gene. CDR3 residues: CASSLIGQSSYNEQFF.

The CDR3 is CASSYRQGPYEQYF. The genes are TRBV5-1 and TRBJ2-7. Germline V CDR1 and CDR2: SGHRS, YFSETQ. The CDR3 extends over 14 amino acids.

The chain links TRBV7-9 to TRBJ1-1; TCRdb's D call, TRBD1, is unchecked because there is no DNA. This CDR3 is 13 amino acids long. Germline loops: CDR1 SEHNR, CDR2 FQNEAQ (reference sequence). CDR3: CASSLDRATEAFF.

The CDR3 region is CASSPDWTTYNEQFF. The gene calls are TRBV14 and TRBJ2-1; TCRdb picks TRBD2, but there is no DNA to check that call. The CDR3 sequence is 15 residues long. CDR1 is SGHDN, CDR2 FVKESK, per germline.